Each of the 8 T cell receptor beta chains below was sequenced from the same sample in a study of radiotherapy plus CTLA-4 blockade in lung cancer. Data came from immunoSEQ multiplex PCR; TCRdb stores just in-frame clones and leaves some out. The sample lists some 50,000 clones, around 80% occurring once. Sequencing used peripheral blood, obtained from a patient treated with radiotherapy plus ipilimumab. These TCRs come from a human donor with non-small cell lung cancer who had a partial response to radiotherapy plus ipilimumab.

This chain uses TRBV5-1 with TRBJ1-5, with 9 bases lining up with TRBD1. The J segment lost 3 bases and the V segment lost 4 bases, leaving 5 bases of the junction unmatched. CDR1 SGHRS and CDR2 YFSETQ come from the germline V gene. CDR3 length: 15 amino acids. CDR3 sequence: CASSPGQGNNQPQHF. The CDR3 DNA sequence: TGCGCCAGCAGCCCCGGACAGGGGAACAATCAGCCCCAGCATTTT.

This clone was seen a few times. This rearrangement joins TRBV6-5 to TRBJ1-3, with 8 bases fitting TRBD1. Germline V lookup: CDR1 MNHEY, CDR2 SVGAGI. This CDR3 region has 15 residues. The V segment lost 6 bases and the J segment 3 bases; nucleotides outside the gene matches: 7. The CDR3 bases are TGTGCCAGCAGCGCTCAGGGGGCTAGTGGAAACACCATATATTTT. Translating it yields CASSAQGASGNTIYF.

This clone has more than one count but fewer than ten. The V gene is TRBV4-1, the J gene TRBJ2-7, with D tentatively TRBD1 (6 bases). The CDR3 has 15 amino acids. Trimming left V 0 bases short and J 2 bases short, with 11 bases between. The V gene's germline CDR1 is MGHRA and CDR2 YSYEKL. This chain's CDR3 is CASSQEPGVAYEQYF. CDR3 coding DNA: TGCGCCAGCAGCCAAGAGCCAGGGGTAGCCTACGAGCAGTACTTC.

The V call is TRBV15, the J call TRBJ2-1, with 11 bases that match TRBD2. CDR1 is LNHNV, CDR2 YYDKDF, per germline (reference sequence). This CDR3 region has 16 residues. The ends lost 5 bases at V and 8 bases at J; junction bases unmatched: 11. The CDR3 bases are TGTGCCACCAGCGAGGTTGTAGCGGGGGGGCCGGATGAGCAGTTCTTC. Translation: CATSEVVAGGPDEQFF. Full variable domain (outside the CDR3, taken from reference TRBV15 and TRBJ2-1): DAMVIQNPRYQVTQFGKPVTLSCSQTLNHNVMYWYQQKSSQAPKLLFHYYDKDFNNEADTPDNFQSRRPNTSFCFLDIRSPGLGDTAMYLCATSEVVAGGPDEQFFGPGTRLTVL.

V usage is TRBV19 and J usage is TRBJ1-4, with a weak D call TRBD1 (6 bases). CDR1 and CDR2 (germline): LNHDA, SQIVND (reference sequence). V shed 6 bases and J shed 5 bases, with 19 bases lying between them. The CDR3 has 16 residues. Here the CDR3 DNA reads TGTGCCAGTAGCTCCCGAACCGGGACACGCAATGAAAAACTGTTTTTT. The encoded protein is CASSSRTGTRNEKLFF. Based on the CDR3 plus reference TRBV19 and TRBJ1-4, the full variable domain is DGGITQSPKYLFRKEGQNVTLSCEQNLNHDAMYWYRQDPGQGLRLIYYSQIVNDFQKGDIAEGYSVSREKKESFPLTVTSAQKNPTAFYLCASSSRTGTRNEKLFFGSGTQLSVL.

The V call is TRBV5-1, the J call TRBJ1-5, with TRBD1 identical over 7 bases. Trimming took 0 bases from V and 5 from J; bases not matched to a gene: 8. Germline lookup yields CDR1 SGHRS and CDR2 YFSETQ. The CDR3 is 16 amino acids. The CDR3: CASSLDGTALDQPQHF. The CDR3 DNA reads TGCGCCAGCAGCTTGGACGGGACAGCCCTCGATCAGCCCCAGCATTTT.

This clone is medium-sized. The chain has TRBV5-1 and TRBJ1-2; D is unclear. CDR1 is SGHRS, CDR2 YFSETQ, per germline. This CDR3 is 15 amino acids long. The germline V and J ends were trimmed by 6 bases and 0 bases, with 15 bases remaining between them. CDR3 nucleotide sequence: TGCGCCAGCACCACGAGGTGGGTTTCTAACTATGGCTACACCTTC. Protein: CASTTRWVSNYGYTF. The entire variable domain, with the rest obtained from reference TRBV5-1 and TRBJ1-2, is as follows: KAGVTQTPRYLIKTRGQQVTLSCSPISGHRSVSWYQQTPGQGLQFLFEYFSETQRNKGNFPGRFSGRQFSNSRSEMNVSTLELGDSALYLCASTTRWVSNYGYTFGSGTRLTVV.

This chain joins TRBV30 and TRBJ2-7; TRBD1 might be the D (6 bases). The CDR3 is 13 residues long. Between the trimmed V and J ends, which lost 0 bases and 12 bases, there was a span of 18 bases. CDR1 GTSNPN and CDR2 SVGIG come from the germline V gene (reference sequence). The CDR3 DNA sequence: TGTGCCTGGAGTGTAAAGGGGGTTGGAGTGGGGTACTTC. Translated: CAWSVKGVGVGYF. The variable domain in full, completed from reference TRBV30 and TRBJ2-7, reads SQTIHQWPATLVQPVGSPLSLECTVEGTSNPNLYWYRQAAGRGLQLLFYSVGIGQISSEVPQNLSASRPQDRQFILSSKKLLLSDSGFYLCAWSVKGVGVGYFGPGTRLTVT.